The TCR beta chain described here comes from a study of T cell repertoires in cytomegalovirus infection (dated by TCRdb to the late 2010s). Regarding the research as a whole: Donor HLA type was relevant to the analysis, as public TCR beta signatures indicated carriage of CMV infection together with the matching HLA type. Overall results and qualifications from the work: In the ex vivo response, HLA-C-restricted CMV-specific TCR beta clonotypes were dominant, and in two of eight donors the single most frequent clonotype came from this HLA-C-restricted group. Carriers of CMV infection plus the relevant HLA type were discriminated by the cumulative frequency of public TCR beta family members in the study cohort and in an independent approximately 360-donor cohort.

This clonotype was observed a few times. Its antigen remains unidentified. Per-nucleotide qualities are absent, and no much larger clonotype sits a single base away. TCRdb names Illumina HiSeq 1500 as the instrument used. TCRdb trimmed public reads at Q25 via fastp, called clones via MiXCR and kept in-frame beta chains. Each CDR3 protein appears once, grouped with its most common genes and DNA. A total of fewer than 200,000 distinct CDR3 sequences appear in this sample, 13% to 15% of them only once. The top ten hold about a quarter of the sample. The TCR comes from a human donor in good health (CMV status not recorded). Some clones in this sample may be carry-over from other donors' samples. Sequencing was done on a sample of PBMCs.

The encoded CDR3 is CASTRRRITGELFF. DNA sequence: TGTGCCAGCACCCGCCGAAGAATAACCGGGGAGCTGTTTTTT. The chain is assembled from TRBV28 and TRBJ2-2; the D gene lacks a confident call. Inclusive of the bounding cysteine and phenylalanine, the CDR3 is 14 residues long. Here the CDR3 DNA is all that survives: 42 bases in frame from base 1. V loses 7 bases of germline sequence and J loses 5 bases, and the interval between the two ends is 14 bases. Taken from the germline V gene, the CDR1 and CDR2 loops are MDHEN and SYDVKM.